A single sample gave rise to the 31 T cell receptor beta chains below, sequenced in a study of cytomegalovirus exposure and HLA in healthy donors. 60 Vbeta and 13 Jbeta primers were used in PCR. Here immunoSEQ multiplex PCR was the method, and the copy in TCRdb shows in-frame clones only, minus some. Among 150,000 to 200,000 clones listed, less than 90% were seen once. The material sequenced was PBMCs. Receptors originate from a woman aged 45-65 years in good health and CMV-seropositive.

CDR3 residues: CASSSGSWEGRFNEQFF. The DNA for the CDR3 is TGTGCCAGCAGCTCCGGCAGTTGGGAGGGAAGATTTAATGAGCAGTTCTTC. This sequence joins TRBV7-2 and TRBJ2-1; 7 bases map to TRBD2. The CDR3 has 17 residues. Per germline, CDR1 SGHTA and CDR2 FQGNSA. The ends lost 4 bases at V and 7 bases at J; junction bases unmatched: 16.

About this clone itself: This CDR3 is also generated by other DNA sequences in the sample. The chain has TRBV11-2 and TRBJ1-4; no reliable D call. Germline assignment: CDR1 SGHAT and CDR2 FQNNGV. The V end was cut by 2 bases, the J end by 3 bases, with 7 bases between. The CDR3 covers 14 residues. In DNA form, the CDR3 reads TGTGCCAGCAGCTTAAATCGGGCTAATGAAAAACTGTTTTTT. This gives the protein CASSLNRANEKLFF.

The CDR3 loop is CASSWGPGELFF. DNA for the CDR3: TGTGCCAGCAGCTGGGGGCCCGGGGAGCTGTTTTTT. This chain joins TRBV7-9 and TRBJ2-2; tentatively, D is TRBD1 (6 bases). Germline V gives CDR1 SEHNR, CDR2 FQNEAQ (reference sequence). V was pared by 4 bases and J by 6 bases, with 6 bases between. This CDR3 contains 12 residues.

This clone was counted once. Relative to the germline gene, one junction end is altered; a read error may explain this. The V and J genes are TRBV7-7 and TRBJ2-5; 7 nucleotides line up with TRBD1. The CDR3 runs to 14 residues. In germline, CDR1 is SSHAT, CDR2 FNYEAQ (reference sequence). The CDR3 reads CASSSGQIQETQYF. The CDR3 DNA reads TGTGCTAGCAGCTCGGGACAGATCCAAGAGACCCAGTACTTC.

This clone has a handful of counts. V usage is TRBV4-1 and J usage is TRBJ2-2; D ambiguous. CDR1 and CDR2 from the germline V gene are MGHRA and YSYEKL. CDR3 length: 16 residues. Trimming took off 5 bases at V and 1 base at J, with 14 bases between the two ends. The CDR3 DNA follows: TGCGCCAGCAGCTTACCTCGCGGCCAGAACACCGGGGAGCTGTTTTTT. This translates into CASSLPRGQNTGELFF.

This clone was seen a handful of times. V usage is TRBV6-6 and J usage is TRBJ2-1, with D perhaps TRBD1 (5 bases). Germline V gene lookup returns CDR1 MNHNY and CDR2 SVGAGI (reference sequence). The V and J ends lost 6 bases and 6 bases respectively, with 15 bases between them. The CDR3 has 14 residues. Here the CDR3 reads CASRGRSASNEQFF. The DNA for the CDR3 is TGTGCCAGCAGGGGGCGATCCGCCTCCAATGAGCAGTTCTTC.

The rearrangement uses TRBV6-1 and TRBJ1-6, with D maybe TRBD1 (5 bases). V was cut by 2 bases and J by 8 bases, with 19 bases left in between. Germline values: CDR1 MNHNS, CDR2 SASEGT. CDR3 size: 17 residues. CDR3 bases: TGTGCCAGCAGTGAAAGAGTTGGAGGGGCCTCTTATTCACCCCTCCACTTT. Translated, it gives CASSERVGGASYSPLHF.

V is TRBV7-2 and J is TRBJ1-1; 7 bases align to TRBD1. V dropped 5 bases and J dropped 1; count of bases not matched to a gene: 4. CDR1 is SGHTA, CDR2 FQGNSA, per germline. The CDR3 is 14 residues long. The CDR3 DNA is TGTGCCAGCAGCCCCAGGGGGGAGAACACTGAAGCTTTCTTT. Protein product: CASSPRGENTEAFF. Using reference TRBV7-2 and TRBJ1-1 for the parts outside the CDR3, the full variable domain is GAGVSQSPSNKVTEKGKDVELRCDPISGHTALYWYRQSLGQGLEFLIYFQGNSAPDKSGLPSDRFSAERTGGSVSTLTIQRTQQEDSAVYLCASSPRGENTEAFFGQGTRLTVV.

The chain carries TRBV18 and TRBJ2-7; a weak D match, TRBD2 (5 bases). The CDR3 sequence is 14 residues long. CDR1 KGHSH and CDR2 LQKENI come from the germline V gene. V was clipped by 1 base and J by 0 bases, with 7 bases between them. The CDR3 region has the DNA TGTGCCAGCTCACCACGGGAGTCCTCCTACGAGCAGTACTTC. This encodes CASSPRESSYEQYF.

The chain couples TRBV14 to TRBJ2-7, with 9 bases fitting TRBD1. From germline, CDR1 is SGHDN and CDR2 FVKESK. There are 15 residues in the CDR3. V trimming: 2 bases; J trimming: 5 bases; junction bases outside the gene matches: 7. The CDR3 protein is CASSQQNRGQDEQYF. The CDR3 bases are TGTGCCAGCAGCCAACAAAACAGGGGGCAAGACGAGCAGTACTTC. Using reference TRBV14 and TRBJ2-7 for the parts outside the CDR3, the full variable domain is EAGVTQFPSHSVIEKGQTVTLRCDPISGHDNLYWYRRVMGKEIKFLLHFVKESKQDESGMPNNRFLAERTGGTYSTLKVQPAELEDSGVYFCASSQQNRGQDEQYFGPGTRLTVT.

The rearrangement links TRBV29-1 to TRBJ1-1; TRBD1 matches 7 bases. The CDR3 is 12 amino acids. With V trimmed by 3 bases and J by 12 bases, 10 bases remained unmatched. Germline V CDR1 and CDR2: SQVTM, ANQGSEA. Here the CDR3 reads CSVDQPGGGTFF. The CDR3 region has the DNA TGCAGCGTTGACCAGCCAGGGGGAGGAACTTTCTTT.

The chain joins TRBV27 to TRBJ1-5; 7 bases are shared with TRBD1. This CDR3 has 12 residues. Germline CDR1 MNHEY, CDR2 SMNVEV (reference sequence). V lost 0 bases to trimming and J lost 13 bases; unmatched junction nucleotides: 3. The CDR3 sequence: CASSLSSGQQHF. The CDR3 bases are TGTGCCAGCAGTTTATCGTCGGGACAGCAGCATTTT.

This clone appeared a single time. This chain connects TRBV7-9 to TRBJ2-6; TRBD2 agrees at 11 bases. This CDR3 is 18 amino acids long. V gave up 5 bases and J gave up 3 bases; unmatched junction bases: 9. From germline, CDR1 is SEHNR and CDR2 FQNEAQ (reference sequence). The CDR3 nucleotides read TGTGCCAGCAGCCACCTAGCGGGAGGAGCCTTTGGGGCCAACGTCCTGACTTTC. Its protein product is CASSHLAGGAFGANVLTF.

The CDR3 nucleotides are TGTGCCAGTAGTATAGATGAGGGTCGGGAGACCCAGTACTTC. This sequence encodes CASSIDEGRETQYF. J is TRBJ2-5 and V is TRBV19; D may be TRBD2 (5 bases). This CDR3 spans 14 amino acids. CDR1 and CDR2 from the germline V gene are LNHDA and SQIVND (reference sequence). Trimming removed 0 bases at V and 5 bases at J, with 10 bases between.

The J gene is TRBJ1-1, the V gene TRBV4-3; TRBD1 agrees at 10 bases. CDR3 length: 14 residues. Germline CDR1 and CDR2: LGHNA and YSLEER. V dropped 4 bases and J dropped 8; count of bases not matched to a gene: 7. The CDR3 is CASSRGQGGLEAFF. CDR3 nucleotide sequence: TGCGCCAGCAGCCGAGGACAGGGGGGCTTAGAAGCTTTCTTT.

In nucleotides, the CDR3 is TGTGCCAGCAGCCCGGGGACAGGGGGCGAATACGAGCAGTACTTC. Amino acids: CASSPGTGGEYEQYF. This rearrangement joins TRBV7-9 to TRBJ2-7, with 12 bases fitting TRBD1. Per the germline V gene, CDR1 is SEHNR and CDR2 is FQNEAQ (reference sequence). Trimming took 5 bases from V and 4 from J; bases not matched to a gene: 6. The CDR3 runs to 15 residues.

This clone was observed a single time. The V gene is TRBV9, the J gene TRBJ1-1; tentative D call: TRBD1 (5 bases). V lost 0 bases, J lost 3 bases, and 15 bases lay in between. The CDR3 is 16 residues long. The V gene's germline CDR1 is SGDLS and CDR2 YYNGEE. Here the CDR3 reads CASSVAIHGGDTEAFF. The CDR3, as DNA: TGTGCCAGCAGCGTAGCTATTCACGGAGGGGACACTGAAGCTTTCTTT.

Comment on this clone: Other nucleotide sequences in the sample specify the same CDR3. The rearrangement uses TRBV2 and TRBJ2-2, with 14 nucleotides matching TRBD2. This CDR3 is 15 amino acids long. V lost 6 bases to trimming and J lost 8 bases; unmatched junction nucleotides: 5. In germline, CDR1 is SNHLY, CDR2 FYNNEI. CDR3 loop: CASRGTSGGVGELFF. The CDR3 coding sequence is TGTGCCAGCAGAGGGACTAGCGGGGGAGTGGGGGAGCTGTTTTTT. Looking up the rest from reference TRBV2 and TRBJ2-2 gives the full variable domain: EPEVTQTPSHQVTQMGQEVILRCVPISNHLYFYWYRQILGQKVEFLVSFYNNEISEKSEIFDDQFSVERPDGSNFTLKIRSTKLEDSAMYFCASRGTSGGVGELFFGEGSRLTVL.

V gene TRBV5-1 combines with J gene TRBJ1-3; a weak D match, TRBD1 (5 bases). V was trimmed by 0 bases and J by 0 bases, leaving 13 bases between them. Germline CDR1 is SGHRS and CDR2 is YFSETQ. The CDR3 has 17 residues. CDR3 bases: TGCGCCAGCAGCTTGGCCGTTGCGGGGGGCTCTGGAAACACCATATATTTT. Translating gives CASSLAVAGGSGNTIYF.

This clone was seen only a few times. The chain joins TRBV6-5 to TRBJ1-2; D not certain. The CDR3 spans 12 residues. Germline CDR1 is MNHEY and CDR2 is SVGAGI. Trimming removed 10 bases from V and 8 bases from J, with 17 bases in between. The CDR3 is CATRSLEVGYTF. CDR3 sequence (DNA): TGTGCCACCCGATCCCTTGAGGTGGGCTACACCTTC.

The chain uses TRBV10-3 and TRBJ1-1; tentative D call: TRBD1 (5 bases). Between the trimmed V and J ends, which lost 6 bases and 1 base, there was a span of 12 bases. The CDR3 covers 14 residues. Per the germline V gene, CDR1 is ENHRY and CDR2 is SYGVKD. The CDR3: CAISAGPANTEAFF. The CDR3 coding sequence is TGTGCCATCAGCGCGGGGCCGGCGAACACTGAAGCTTTCTTT.

This clone was counted between two and nine times. The genes are TRBV7-2 and TRBJ2-3; maybe TRBD1 (5 bases). Germline V CDR1 and CDR2: SGHTA, FQGNSA. CDR3 length: 14 residues. The V gene lost 1 base and the J gene lost 7 bases, with 12 bases spanning the gap. The CDR3 DNA reads TGTGCCAGCAGCTTAGGAGCAGGGTTCAATACGCAGTATTTT. It codes for CASSLGAGFNTQYF.

This chain connects TRBV5-6 to TRBJ1-4; the D gene is possibly TRBD1 (6 bases). CDR3 length equals 15 residues. V gave up 3 bases and J gave up 3 bases, with 12 bases separating them. The germline CDR1 and CDR2 sequences are SGHDT and YYEEEE. The DNA for the CDR3 is TGTGCCAGCAGCTCGCAGGGGTTTGCTAATGAAAAACTGTTTTTT. This sequence encodes CASSSQGFANEKLFF.

The chain combines TRBV16 with TRBJ2-7; 11 bases line up with TRBD1. The CDR3 runs 22 residues. The trim removed 4 bases at V and 3 bases at J, leaving 26 bases unmatched. The germline CDR1 and CDR2 sequences are KGHSY and FQNENV. CDR3 DNA: TGTGCCAGCAGCCTAAGGGGACAGGGGGGTTTTACCCACTTTCTCGATGTCTACGAGCAGTACTTC. Its protein is CASSLRGQGGFTHFLDVYEQYF.

The chain recombines TRBV7-3 with TRBJ2-1; 15 bases match TRBD2. Germline-derived CDR1 and CDR2 are SGHTA and FQGTGA. Losses at the gene ends were 4 bases for V and 8 bases for J; bases not matched to a gene: 3. The CDR3 is made up of 15 amino acids. CDR3 sequence: CASSYGLAGGHEQFF. The CDR3 DNA reads as TGTGCCAGCAGCTATGGACTAGCGGGGGGGCATGAGCAGTTCTTC.

This clone was observed a handful of times. This chain's CDR3 is CASSQGGGGAFEQFF. The DNA for the CDR3 is TGTGCCAGCAGCCAAGGCGGCGGGGGGGCCTTTGAGCAGTTCTTC. The chain links TRBV14 to TRBJ2-1; 9 nucleotides agree with TRBD2. The CDR3 is 15 amino acids. CDR1 is SGHDN, CDR2 FVKESK, per germline. J lost 9 bases, V lost 1 base, and 7 bases had no gene match.

A few counts support this clone. The CDR3 DNA reads TGTGCCAGCAGCCTTAGCGGGGGGGCAACGGATACGCAGTATTTT. Protein: CASSLSGGATDTQYF. V is TRBV9 and J is TRBJ2-3; 11 positions agree with TRBD2. The CDR3 spans 15 residues. Germline loops: CDR1 SGDLS, CDR2 YYNGEE. The ends lost 4 bases at V and 6 bases at J; junction bases unmatched: 7.

The chain couples TRBV6-1 to TRBJ2-2, with D perhaps TRBD1 (6 bases). The V end lost 10 bases, the J end lost 5 bases, and 20 bases lay between the germline ends. The CDR3 has 15 residues. Germline loops: CDR1 MNHNS, CDR2 SASEGT. The CDR3 DNA reads as TGTGCCATTCCCACGAGAGAGGGGGATACCGGGGAGCTGTTTTTT. Translation gives CAIPTREGDTGELFF.

The V gene is TRBV4-2, the J gene TRBJ1-3; D gene uncertain. The CDR3 is 15 amino acids. V was clipped by 0 bases and J by 4 bases, with 10 bases between them. Per germline, CDR1 LGHNA and CDR2 YNFKEQ. DNA of the CDR3: TGTGCCAGCAGCCAAGACACGGGGTGGGGAAACACCATATATTTT. Translating gives CASSQDTGWGNTIYF.

CDR3 sequence: CASSFSGRNYNEQFF. The CDR3 region has the DNA TGCGCCAGCAGCTTTAGCGGGAGAAACTACAATGAGCAGTTCTTC. The genes are TRBV5-1 and TRBJ2-1, with 9 positions matching TRBD2. The junction had 3 bases not matched to a gene; V was cut back by 2 bases and J by 3 bases. This CDR3 has 15 residues. Germline V lookup: CDR1 SGHRS, CDR2 YFSETQ.

This sequence joins TRBV27 and TRBJ2-5; 8 bases align to TRBD2. Germline V gives CDR1 MNHEY, CDR2 SMNVEV (reference sequence). Unmatched junction bases numbered 7, after V lost 5 bases and J lost 2 bases. CDR3 length equals 15 residues. CDR3 sequence (DNA): TGTGCCAGCAGTCTTGGGGCGGGGGGACAAGAGACCCAGTACTTC. Residues: CASSLGAGGQETQYF.